This TCR beta chain was sequenced during a study of T-cell memory formation after mild COVID-19. Overall study context: Largely, the TCR clusters proved donor specific. The study's findings and limits: Cross-reactive memory seemingly joined, as some responding clones were found in pre-infection memory.

Libraries for TCRalpha and TCRbeta carried sample barcodes and unique molecular identifiers via 5'RACE. MiXCR was run by TCRdb on the 5' RACE reads, yielding one entry per CDR3 protein. The sample includes under 250,000 distinct CDR3 sequences, around 25% of them seen just once. Trimming cost V 5 bases and J 8 bases, with 13 bases left between them. Germline V gives CDR1 LNHDA, CDR2 SQIVND (reference sequence). This CDR3 is 13 amino acids long. This clonotype was seen just once. Its antigen is still unknown. The rearrangement joins TRBV19 to TRBJ2-1, with D tentatively TRBD1 (6 bases). Sample: PBMCs or a T cell subset sorted from them (not recorded which). The TCR comes from an adult woman who had mild COVID-19 (a few samples of this study predate the infection). Cell type and time point are not known. The CDR3, as DNA: TGTGCCAGTAGTGGCGACAGGAAGGATGAGCAGTTCTTC. Encoded protein: CASSGDRKDEQFF.